The present T cell receptor (beta chain) was sequenced within a study of blood T cell repertoires in COVID-19. Study-level information: Acute and convalescent COVID-19 samples came from the United States, Italy and Spain. The cDNA or gDNA used as material had been derived from T cells, B-cell-depleted T cells, or PBMCs.

Authors' methods: Amplification of reference gene primers provided the estimated nucleated cell counts. The table came from immunoSEQ multiplex PCR; TCRdb's copy has only in-frame clones and leaves some out. The V and J calls and clone size come from that table; D and trimming were worked out from the DNA. The sample shows about 35,000 clones, 78% of them seen only once. Deletions cut 3 bases from V and 7 bases from J, with 10 bases between. The CDR3 has 13 residues. Germline lookup yields CDR1 SQVTM and CDR2 ANQGSEA. This chain connects TRBV29-1 to TRBJ1-6; TRBD1 is a possible D gene (5 bases). Sequenced sample: peripheral blood. The source is a man at least 80 years old with acute or convalescent COVID-19. CDR3 DNA: TGCAGCGTTGAGCGGGACCCCAATTCACCCCTCCACTTT. Amino acids: CSVERDPNSPLHF.